This TCR beta chain derives from a study of blood T cells in healthy people across ages. Alongside a J-beta primer mix, a sample-barcoded 5' primer served in a second PCR lasting roughly 7 to 11 cycles. MiXCR was run by TCRdb on the 5' RACE reads, yielding one entry per CDR3 protein. This table has under 1 million distinct CDR3 sequences, roughly 44% appearing once. The CDR3 runs 16 residues. CDR1 and CDR2 from the germline V gene are DFQATT and SNEGSKA (reference sequence). V lost 2 bases, J lost 5 bases, and 13 bases stayed unmatched. The rearrangement joins TRBV20-1 to TRBJ2-5, with 8 positions matching TRBD2. The sample comprised blood. The receptor was isolated from a man aged 60 to 69 in good health. CDR3 in amino acids: CSARSITSGLRETQYF. CDR3 DNA sequence: TGCAGTGCTAGATCGATTACTAGCGGCCTGCGGGAGACCCAGTACTTC.